A selection of T cell receptor beta chains follows, all from one sample in a study of T cells in Graves' hyperthyroidism and ophthalmopathy. MiXCR was run by TCRdb on the multiplex PCR reads, yielding one entry per CDR3 protein. The sample holds under 800,000 distinct CDR3 sequences; about 15% are singletons and the top ten take 10% to 13%. Material for sequencing was blood. The origin of the receptors is a woman between 18 and 29 years old with Graves' hyperthyroidism. Both conserved end residues are part of each CDR3. Fields, in order: D gene, clone size, J gene, V gene, CDR3 protein, CDR3 DNA. D genes are given only for firm matches. Size tells how often a clone was seen (once, few, many) or the class of an expanded clone, and some rows leave it out.

d_gene: .; abundance: many; j_gene: TRBJ1-1; v_gene: TRBV6-2/TRBV6-3; CDR3aa: CASSLLRDTMNTEAFF; CDR3nt: TGTGCCAGCAGTTTATTGAGGGATACGATGAACACTGAAGCTTTCTTT
d_gene: .; abundance: few; j_gene: TRBJ2-3; v_gene: TRBV20-1; CDR3aa: CSARRTTFTDTQYF; CDR3nt: TGCAGTGCTAGAAGGACTACATTCACAGATACGCAGTATTTT
d_gene: .; abundance: .; j_gene: TRBJ2-7; v_gene: TRBV7-8; CDR3aa: CASSLAGLGGGYEQYF; CDR3nt: TGTGCCAGCAGCTTAGCGGGCTTGGGGGGCGGATACGAGCAGTACTTC
d_gene: .; abundance: many; j_gene: TRBJ1-1; v_gene: TRBV2; CDR3aa: CASSVNLAVNTEAFF; CDR3nt: TGTGCCAGCAGTGTAAACCTAGCCGTGAACACTGAAGCTTTCTTT
d_gene: TRBD1; abundance: many; j_gene: TRBJ1-1; v_gene: TRBV6-5; CDR3aa: CASSYSPTGRTEAFF; CDR3nt: TGTGCCAGCAGTTACTCTCCGACAGGGCGTACTGAAGCTTTCTTT
d_gene: .; abundance: many; j_gene: TRBJ1-5; v_gene: TRBV28; CDR3aa: CASSPLGGFSNQPQHF; CDR3nt: TGTGCCAGCAGTCCCCTCGGGGGTTTTAGCAATCAGCCCCAGCATTTT
d_gene: .; abundance: many; j_gene: TRBJ2-3; v_gene: TRBV20-1; CDR3aa: CSASFRPPGRITDTQYF; CDR3nt: TGCAGTGCTAGCTTCCGCCCCCCGGGACGGATCACAGATACGCAGTATTTT
d_gene: TRBD1; abundance: many; j_gene: TRBJ1-1; v_gene: TRBV20-1; CDR3aa: CSARDLKGQGGTEAFF; CDR3nt: TGCAGTGCTAGAGATCTAAAGGGACAGGGAGGTACTGAAGCTTTCTTT
d_gene: TRBD1; abundance: many; j_gene: TRBJ1-2; v_gene: TRBV28; CDR3aa: CASSFRTGYGYTF; CDR3nt: TGTGCCAGCAGTTTCCGGACAGGGTACGGCTACACCTTC
d_gene: .; abundance: many; j_gene: TRBJ2-7; v_gene: TRBV6-1; CDR3aa: CASSVNRASSYEQYF; CDR3nt: TGTGCCAGCAGTGTGAACAGGGCCTCCTCCTACGAGCAGTACTTC
d_gene: TRBD2; abundance: .; j_gene: TRBJ2-1; v_gene: TRBV29-1; CDR3aa: CSVVVAGEYNEQFF; CDR3nt: TGCAGCGTTGTCGTAGCGGGAGAGTACAATGAGCAGTTCTTC
d_gene: .; abundance: many; j_gene: TRBJ2-2; v_gene: TRBV28; CDR3aa: CAILPTANTGELFF; CDR3nt: TGTGCCATCCTTCCGACGGCGAACACCGGGGAGCTGTTTTTT